The following is a T cell receptor beta chain sequence with its context. One junction end disagrees with the germline gene, perhaps due to a read error. The data were taken from a study of OX40 agonist ivuxolimab in advanced cancers. TCRdb's table, derived via immunoSEQ multiplex PCR, lists solely in-frame clones and lacks some. The sample has around 71,000 clones, approximately 86% seen once. This clonotype originated in an adult with an advanced solid tumor such as melanoma, head and neck, liver or kidney cancer. The sequencing here drew on CD4+ or CD8+ T cells sorted from blood, taken in a trial of the OX40 agonist ivuxolimab.

The CDR3 here is CASSPTETGPVSF. The CDR3 DNA is TGTGCCAGCAGCCCAACTGAGACAGGCCCGGTATCCTTT. The chain has TRBV7-6 and TRBJ1-1; possible D gene TRBD1, 6 bases. The CDR3 consists of 13 residues. Germline V gene sequence: CDR1 SGHVS, CDR2 FNYEAQ. The entire variable domain, with the rest obtained from reference TRBV7-6 and TRBJ1-1, is as follows: GAGVSQSPRYKVTKRGQDVALRCDPISGHVSLYWYRQALGQGPEFLTYFNYEAQQDKSGLPNDRFSAERPEGSISTLTIQRTEQRDSAMYRCASSPTETGPVSFGQGTRLTVV.